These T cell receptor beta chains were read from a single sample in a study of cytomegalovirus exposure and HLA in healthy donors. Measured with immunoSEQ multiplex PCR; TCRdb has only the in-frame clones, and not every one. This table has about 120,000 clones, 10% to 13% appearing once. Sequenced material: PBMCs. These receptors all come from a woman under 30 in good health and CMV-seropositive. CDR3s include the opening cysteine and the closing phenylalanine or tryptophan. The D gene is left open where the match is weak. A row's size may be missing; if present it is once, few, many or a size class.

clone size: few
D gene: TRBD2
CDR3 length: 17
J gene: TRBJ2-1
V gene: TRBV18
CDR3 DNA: TGTGCCAGCTCACCCAGCCCCTCTAGCGGGAGAATCAATGAGCAGTTCTTC
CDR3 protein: CASSPSPSSGRINEQFF

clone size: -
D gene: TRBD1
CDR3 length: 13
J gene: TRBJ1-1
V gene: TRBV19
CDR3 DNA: TGTGCCAGTAGTTCCGGACAGGGGCCTGAAGCTTTCTTT
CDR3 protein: CASSSGQGPEAFF

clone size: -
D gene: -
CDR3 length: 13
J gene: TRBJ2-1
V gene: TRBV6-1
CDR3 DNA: TGTGCCAGCAGGGTACTCTCCTACAATGAGCAGTTCTTC
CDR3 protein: CASRVLSYNEQFF

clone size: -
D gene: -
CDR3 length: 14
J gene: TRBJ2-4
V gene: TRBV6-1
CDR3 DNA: TGTGCCAGCAGTGAATGGCAGGCTGACGATGTTCAGTACTTC
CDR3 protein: CASSEWQADDVQYF

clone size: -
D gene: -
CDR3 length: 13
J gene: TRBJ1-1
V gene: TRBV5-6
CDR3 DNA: TGTGCCAGCAGCTTTCTATCAAACACTGAAGCTTTCTTT
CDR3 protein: CASSFLSNTEAFF

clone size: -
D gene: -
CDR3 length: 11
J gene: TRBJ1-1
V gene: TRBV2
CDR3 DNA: TGTGCCAGCAGTGCGCAGGGTGAAGCTTTCTTT
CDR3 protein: CASSAQGEAFF

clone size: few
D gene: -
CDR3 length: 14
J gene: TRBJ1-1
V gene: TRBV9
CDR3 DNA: TGTGCCAGCAGCGTAGGGCACGCAGGCACTGAAGCTTTCTTT
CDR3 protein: CASSVGHAGTEAFF

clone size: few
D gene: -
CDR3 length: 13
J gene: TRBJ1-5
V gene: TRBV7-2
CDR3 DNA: TGTGCCAGCAGCAACAGGGAGGGTGGGCCCCAGCATTTT
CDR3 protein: CASSNREGGPQHF

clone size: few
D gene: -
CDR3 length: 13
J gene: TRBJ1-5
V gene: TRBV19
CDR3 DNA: TGTGCATCCACCGGCGACAGGAATCAGCCCCAGCATTTT
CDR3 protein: CASTGDRNQPQHF

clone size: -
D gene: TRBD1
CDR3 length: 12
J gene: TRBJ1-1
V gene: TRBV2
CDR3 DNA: TGTGCCAGCAATATTATGGACAGGCTAGCTTTCTTT
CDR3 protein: CASNIMDRLAFF

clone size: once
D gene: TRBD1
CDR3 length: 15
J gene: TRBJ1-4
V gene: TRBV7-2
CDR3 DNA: TGTGCCAGCAGCCCAAGGACAGGGGGCTTTGAAAAACTGTTTTTT
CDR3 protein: CASSPRTGGFEKLFF

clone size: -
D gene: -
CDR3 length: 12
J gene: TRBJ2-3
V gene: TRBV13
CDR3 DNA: TGTGCCAGCAGGGTAGTAACAGATACGCAGTATTTT
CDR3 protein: CASRVVTDTQYF

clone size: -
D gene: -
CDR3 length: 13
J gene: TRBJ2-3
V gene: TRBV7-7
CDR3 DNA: TGTGCTAGCTCCCCGGGATTCACAGATACGCAGTATTTT
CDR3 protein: CASSPGFTDTQYF

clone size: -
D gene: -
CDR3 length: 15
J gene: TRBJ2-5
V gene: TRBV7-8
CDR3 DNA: TGTGCCAGCAGCTTACGGGTGCGGGAACTAGAGACCCAGTACTTC
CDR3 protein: CASSLRVRELETQYF

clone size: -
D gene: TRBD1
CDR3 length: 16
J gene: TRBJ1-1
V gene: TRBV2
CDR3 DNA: TGTGCCAGCAGACACCCGGGACAGGGGTGGAACACTGAAGCTTTCTTT
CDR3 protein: CASRHPGQGWNTEAFF

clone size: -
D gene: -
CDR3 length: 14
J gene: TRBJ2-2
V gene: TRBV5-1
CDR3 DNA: TGCGCCAGCCTGTTAGAACCGGGAACCGGGGAGCTGTTTTTT
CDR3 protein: CASLLEPGTGELFF

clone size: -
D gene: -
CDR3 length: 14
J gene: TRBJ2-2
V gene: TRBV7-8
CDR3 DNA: TGTGCCAGCAGCTTAAAAGGGAGCCCCGGGGAGCTGTTTTTT
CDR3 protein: CASSLKGSPGELFF

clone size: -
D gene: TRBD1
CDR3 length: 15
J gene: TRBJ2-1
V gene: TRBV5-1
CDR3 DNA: TGCGCCAGCAGCTCCGGGACAGGGGGCGCGTGGGAGCAGTTCTTC
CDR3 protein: CASSSGTGGAWEQFF

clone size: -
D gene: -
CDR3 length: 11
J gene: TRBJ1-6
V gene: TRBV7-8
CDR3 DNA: TGTGCCAGCAGCTCGGGACTCGCCCTCCACTTT
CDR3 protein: CASSSGLALHF

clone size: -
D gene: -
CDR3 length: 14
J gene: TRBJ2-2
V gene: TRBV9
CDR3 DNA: TGTGCCAGCAGCTTAGACTCACAGGGCGGGGAGCTGTTTTTT
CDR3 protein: CASSLDSQGGELFF

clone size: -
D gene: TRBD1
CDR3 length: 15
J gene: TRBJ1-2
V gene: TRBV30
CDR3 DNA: TGTGCCTGGAGGGCCCTCCGGACAGGGGAGGATGGCTACACCTTC
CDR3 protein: CAWRALRTGEDGYTF

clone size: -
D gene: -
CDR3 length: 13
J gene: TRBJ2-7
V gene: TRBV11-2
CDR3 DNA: TGTGCCAGCAGCCCGAGAGGGGGCTACGAGCAGTACTTC
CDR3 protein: CASSPRGGYEQYF

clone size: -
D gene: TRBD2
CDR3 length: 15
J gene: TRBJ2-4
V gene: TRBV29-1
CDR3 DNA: TGCAGCGCCAGGAGACCCGGGACTAGCGCGAACATTCAGTACTTC
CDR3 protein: CSARRPGTSANIQYF

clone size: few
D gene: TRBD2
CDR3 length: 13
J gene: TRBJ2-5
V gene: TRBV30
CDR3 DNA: TGTGCCTGGAGTACCGGGGGGGTAGGGACCCAGTACTTC
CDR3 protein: CAWSTGGVGTQYF

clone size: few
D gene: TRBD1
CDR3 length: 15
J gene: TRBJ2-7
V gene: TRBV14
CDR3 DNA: TGTGCCAGCAGCGCCCAACAGGGGGTTCTGTACGAGCAGTACTTC
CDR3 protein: CASSAQQGVLYEQYF

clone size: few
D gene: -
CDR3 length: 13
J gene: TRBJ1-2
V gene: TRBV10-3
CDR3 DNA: TGTGCCATCAGTGACCTTCCTAACTATGGCTACACCTTC
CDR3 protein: CAISDLPNYGYTF

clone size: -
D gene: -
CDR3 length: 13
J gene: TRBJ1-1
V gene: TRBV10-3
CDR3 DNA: TGTGCCATCAGAGGGGGATTGAACACTGAAGCTTTCTTT
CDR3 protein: CAIRGGLNTEAFF

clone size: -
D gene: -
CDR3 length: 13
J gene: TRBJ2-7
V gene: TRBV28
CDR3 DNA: TGTGCCAGCAGTTTCAGATCGCTTAACGAGCAGTACTTC
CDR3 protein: CASSFRSLNEQYF

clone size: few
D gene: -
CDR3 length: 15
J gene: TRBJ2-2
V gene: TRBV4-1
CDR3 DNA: TGCGCCAGCAGCCTTGGTAGGAGTCGGACCGGGGAGCTGTTTTTT
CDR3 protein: CASSLGRSRTGELFF

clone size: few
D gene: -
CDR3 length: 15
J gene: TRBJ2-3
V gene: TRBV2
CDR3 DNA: TGTGCCAGCAGTTGGTCCTCGCCGGGGACAGATACGCAGTATTTT
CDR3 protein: CASSWSSPGTDTQYF

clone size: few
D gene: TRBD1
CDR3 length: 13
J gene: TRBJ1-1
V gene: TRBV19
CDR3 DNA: TGTGCCAGTAGTACAACCGGGACAGGGGACGCTTTCTTT
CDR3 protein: CASSTTGTGDAFF

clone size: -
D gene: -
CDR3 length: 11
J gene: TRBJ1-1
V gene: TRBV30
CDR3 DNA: TGTGCCTGGAGAGTAGGGGCTGAAGCTTTCTTT
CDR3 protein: CAWRVGAEAFF

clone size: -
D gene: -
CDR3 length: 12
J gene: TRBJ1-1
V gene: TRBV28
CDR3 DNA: TGTGCCAGCAGTTCAGTGAACACTGAAGCTTTCTTT
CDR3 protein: CASSSVNTEAFF

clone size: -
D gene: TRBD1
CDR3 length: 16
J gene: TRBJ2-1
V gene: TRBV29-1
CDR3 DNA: TGCAGCGTCCCCCAGCGGGCCGGGACAGGGGGCGGTGAGCAGTTCTTC
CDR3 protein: CSVPQRAGTGGGEQFF

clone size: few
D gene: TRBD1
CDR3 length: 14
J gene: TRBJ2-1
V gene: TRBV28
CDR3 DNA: TGTGCCATAGCCGGGACAGGGTTAACCAATGAGCAGTTCTTC
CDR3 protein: CAIAGTGLTNEQFF

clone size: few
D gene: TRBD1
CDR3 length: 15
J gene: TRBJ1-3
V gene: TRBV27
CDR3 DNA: TGTGCCAGCAGTTTAGCAGGGGGCGGTGGAAACACCATATATTTT
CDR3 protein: CASSLAGGGGNTIYF

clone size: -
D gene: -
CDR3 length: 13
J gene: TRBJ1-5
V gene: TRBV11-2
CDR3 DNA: TGTGCCAGCAGCTTGGCTTTTAATCAGCCCCAGCATTTT
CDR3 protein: CASSLAFNQPQHF

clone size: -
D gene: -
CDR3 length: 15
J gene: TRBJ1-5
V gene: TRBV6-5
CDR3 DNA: TGTGCCAGCAGGTCATCGAGAGGGAGCAATCAGCCCCAGCATTTT
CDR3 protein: CASRSSRGSNQPQHF

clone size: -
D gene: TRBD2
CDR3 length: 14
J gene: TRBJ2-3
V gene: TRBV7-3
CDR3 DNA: TGTGCCAGCAGCGCGGGACTAGAGCCGGATACGCAGTATTTT
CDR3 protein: CASSAGLEPDTQYF

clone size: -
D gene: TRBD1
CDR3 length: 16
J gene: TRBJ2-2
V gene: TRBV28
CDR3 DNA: TGTGCCAGCAGTCCTCTAGACAGGGGGTTGACCGGGGAGCTGTTTTTT
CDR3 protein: CASSPLDRGLTGELFF

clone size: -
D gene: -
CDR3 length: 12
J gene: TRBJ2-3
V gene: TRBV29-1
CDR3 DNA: TGCAGCGTTGTAACTTTCGGAGATACGCAGTATTTT
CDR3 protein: CSVVTFGDTQYF

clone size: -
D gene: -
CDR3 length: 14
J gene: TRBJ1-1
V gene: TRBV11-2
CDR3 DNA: TGTGCCAGCAGCCCGGCCCGTCGGCGGACTGAAGCTTTCTTT
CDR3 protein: CASSPARRRTEAFF

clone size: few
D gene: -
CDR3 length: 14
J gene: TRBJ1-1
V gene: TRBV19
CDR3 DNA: TGTGCCAGTATCGGTTTAGGGAGGAACACTGAAGCTTTCTTT
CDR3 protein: CASIGLGRNTEAFF

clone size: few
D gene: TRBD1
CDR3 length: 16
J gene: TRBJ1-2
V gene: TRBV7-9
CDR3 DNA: TGTGCCAGCAGCTCCATTCTGGGACAGGGCTACTATGGCTACACCTTC
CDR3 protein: CASSSILGQGYYGYTF

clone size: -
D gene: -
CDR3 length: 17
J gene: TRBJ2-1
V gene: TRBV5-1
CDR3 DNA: TGCGCCAGCAGCTTGGCGCTCTCAGGGGCTAGCAACAATGAGCAGTTCTTC
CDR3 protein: CASSLALSGASNNEQFF

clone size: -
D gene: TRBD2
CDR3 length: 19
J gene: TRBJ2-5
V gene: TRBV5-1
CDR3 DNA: TGCGCCAGCAGTTCCGGCCCTGGACTAGCGGATTTAATTCAAGAGACCCAGTACTTC
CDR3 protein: CASSSGPGLADLIQETQYF

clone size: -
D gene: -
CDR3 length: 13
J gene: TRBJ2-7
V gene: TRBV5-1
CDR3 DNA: TGCGCCAGCAGAGACACGAGCTCCTACGAGCAGTACTTC
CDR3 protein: CASRDTSSYEQYF

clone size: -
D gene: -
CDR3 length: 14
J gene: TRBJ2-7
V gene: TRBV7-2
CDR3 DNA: TGTGCCAGCAGCTTAGACAGGGTGTTCTACGAGCAGTACTTC
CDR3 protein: CASSLDRVFYEQYF

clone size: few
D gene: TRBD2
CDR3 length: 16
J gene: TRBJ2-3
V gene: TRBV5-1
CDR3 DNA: TGCGCCAGCAGCTTGGCGCTAGCGGCTAGCACAGATACGCAGTATTTT
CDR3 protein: CASSLALAASTDTQYF

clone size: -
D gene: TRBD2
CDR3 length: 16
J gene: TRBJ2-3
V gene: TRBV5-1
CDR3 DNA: TGCGCCAGCAGCTTGCTGCTAGCGGGAGGGCAAGATACGCAGTATTTT
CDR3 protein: CASSLLLAGGQDTQYF

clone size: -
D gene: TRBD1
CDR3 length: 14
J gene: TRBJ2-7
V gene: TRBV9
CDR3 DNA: TGTGCCAGCAGCGTAGCCTACAGGGGGGACGAGCAGTACTTC
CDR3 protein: CASSVAYRGDEQYF

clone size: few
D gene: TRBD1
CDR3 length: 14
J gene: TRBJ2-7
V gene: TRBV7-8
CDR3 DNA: TGTGCCAGCACCTCGAGACAGGGGGCCTACGAGCAGTACTTC
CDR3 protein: CASTSRQGAYEQYF

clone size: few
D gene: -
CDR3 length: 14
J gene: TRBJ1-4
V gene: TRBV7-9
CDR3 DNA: TGTGCCAGCAGCCCTCGGGTCCCGAGTGAAAAACTGTTTTTT
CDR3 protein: CASSPRVPSEKLFF

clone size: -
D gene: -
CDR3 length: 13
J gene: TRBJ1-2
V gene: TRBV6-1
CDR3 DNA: TGTGCCAGCAGTGAAGTAATTAACTATGGCTACACCTTC
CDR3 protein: CASSEVINYGYTF

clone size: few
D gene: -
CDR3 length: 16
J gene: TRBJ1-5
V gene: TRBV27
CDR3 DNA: TGTGCCAGCAGTTCTCTTTTCAGGGGTGGGGATCAGCCCCAGCATTTT
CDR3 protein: CASSSLFRGGDQPQHF

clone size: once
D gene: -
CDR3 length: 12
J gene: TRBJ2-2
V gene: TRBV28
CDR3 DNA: TGTGCCAGCAGGAGGGGGACCGGGGAGCTGTTTTTT
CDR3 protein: CASRRGTGELFF